The 28 T cell receptor beta chains given below trace back to one sample, sequenced in a study of T cell repertoires in cytomegalovirus infection (dated by TCRdb to about 2019). The instrument was an Illumina HiSeq 1500. TCRdb redid the processing of the public reads, applying fastp at Q25 and MiXCR, and retained in-frame beta chains. Each CDR3 protein appears once, grouped with its most common genes and DNA. This sample comprises 170,000 or so distinct CDR3 sequences, about 17% of them detected only once. The ten largest clones add up to 20% to 25% of the sample. The sequencing input was CD8+ T cells from PBMCs. These TCRs come from a human donor in good health (CMV status not recorded). Some clones in this sample may be carry-over from other donors' samples.

This clonotype has only a few counts. The DNA of the CDR3 is TGTGCCAGCAGCGCAAATCTAGGATCCTACGAGCAGTACTTC. Amino acid sequence: CASSANLGSYEQYF. The V and J genes are TRBV28 and TRBJ2-7; D is ambiguous. The CDR3 has 14 residues. The V gene's germline CDR1 is MDHEN and CDR2 SYDVKM. Trimming removed 6 bases from V and 1 base from J, with 13 bases in between.

The chain recombines TRBV27 with TRBJ2-5; D remains unclear. The CDR3 contains 15 residues. Per germline, CDR1 MNHEY and CDR2 SMNVEV (reference sequence). V shed 2 bases and J shed 3 bases, with 13 bases lying between them. As DNA, the CDR3 is TGTGCCAGCAGTTTAAGGCTAGGAACCGAAGAGACCCAGTACTTC. Translation gives CASSLRLGTEETQYF.

This clonotype was counted at least ten times. CDR3 in DNA: TGTGCCAGCAGCTTAACGACAGAACAAACCAATGAGCAGTTCTTC. Its protein is CASSLTTEQTNEQFF. The gene calls are TRBV7-8 and TRBJ2-1, with D maybe TRBD1 (5 bases). Deletions cut 2 bases from V and 6 bases from J, with 14 bases between. Germline V lookup: CDR1 SGHVS, CDR2 FQNEAQ. The CDR3 is made up of 15 amino acids.

This chain links TRBV20-1 with TRBJ1-2, with D possibly matching TRBD1 (6 bases). Germline-derived CDR1 and CDR2 are DFQATT and SNEGSKA (reference sequence). The CDR3 extends over 16 amino acids. Trimming took 4 bases from V and 8 from J, leaving 26 bases between them. This chain's CDR3 is CSANTQVAGDEGGYTF. CDR3 nucleotides: TGCAGTGCTAATACTCAGGTTGCAGGGGATGAGGGCGGCTACACCTTC.

The chain employs TRBV30 and TRBJ2-3, with D possibly being TRBD2 (5 bases). This CDR3 region has 14 residues. Germline values: CDR1 GTSNPN, CDR2 SVGIG (reference sequence). With 2 bases removed from V and 5 bases from J, the gap between germline ends came to 14 bases. As DNA, the CDR3 is TGTGCCTGGAGTCAGACGGGGATGGGAGATACGCAGTATTTT. Amino acid sequence: CAWSQTGMGDTQYF. Variable domain in full (rest from reference TRBV30 and TRBJ2-3): SQTIHQWPATLVQPVGSPLSLECTVEGTSNPNLYWYRQAAGRGLQLLFYSVGIGQISSEVPQNLSASRPQDRQFILSSKKLLLSDSGFYLCAWSQTGMGDTQYFGPGTRLTVL.

This clonotype was seen ten or more times. This sequence joins TRBV28 and TRBJ2-1; 9 bases match TRBD1. The CDR3 is made up of 17 amino acids. V dropped 1 base and J dropped 2; count of bases not matched to a gene: 6. Germline V gives CDR1 MDHEN, CDR2 SYDVKM. The CDR3 bases are TGTGCCAGCAGTTTATACGCACAGGGGGCCCCCTACAATGAGCAGTTCTTC. Its translation: CASSLYAQGAPYNEQFF.

V and J are TRBV20-1 and TRBJ2-7; D uncertain. Germline CDR1 DFQATT, CDR2 SNEGSKA (reference sequence). The CDR3 contains 13 residues. Trimming removed 1 base from V and 1 base from J, with 8 bases in between. CDR3 amino acids: CSARVRLSYEQYF. The CDR3 DNA follows: TGCAGTGCTAGAGTTCGACTTTCCTACGAGCAGTACTTC.

This chain joins TRBV12-3 or TRBV12-4 and TRBJ2-1; no clear D gene. This CDR3 is 16 amino acids long. V dropped 5 bases and J dropped 4 bases, with 18 bases sitting between them. The chain's CDR3 is CASSTSSGKFYNEQFF. The CDR3 DNA is TGTGCCAGCAGTACCTCTAGTGGGAAGTTTTACAATGAGCAGTTCTTC.

Only a few counts were recorded for this clonotype. The genes are TRBV19 and TRBJ1-4; D is possibly TRBD1 (5 bases). The CDR3 has 18 amino acids. Germline V gene sequence: CDR1 LNHDA, CDR2 SQIVND (reference sequence). The V and J ends lost 5 bases and 0 bases respectively, with 19 bases between them. Here the CDR3 reads CASSPGTSSTATNEKLFF. The CDR3, as DNA: TGTGCCAGTAGTCCCGGGACCTCGAGCACGGCAACTAATGAAAAACTGTTTTTT.

This clonotype showed up just a few times. This chain joins TRBV6-5 and TRBJ1-2; D remains unclear. The V end was cut by 4 bases, the J end by 3 bases, with 18 bases between. Germline V lookup: CDR1 MNHEY, CDR2 SVGAGI. The CDR3 loop spans 16 amino acids. CDR3 nucleotides: TGTGCCAGCAGTTTGCGCAATTATGGTCTTGACTATGGCTACACCTTC. This codes for CASSLRNYGLDYGYTF.

V is TRBV5-5 and J is TRBJ2-7, with D perhaps assigned TRBD1 or TRBD2 (5 bases each). CDR3 length equals 15 residues. V was pared by 4 bases and J by 6 bases, with 20 bases between. The germline V gene has CDR1 SGHKS and CDR2 YYEKEE (reference sequence). The DNA of the CDR3 is TGTGCCAGCAGCCCGGCGAGGGGAGTTGCCAGCGAGCAGTACTTC. Translation: CASSPARGVASEQYF. The whole variable domain, remainder taken from reference TRBV5-5 and TRBJ2-7, is DAGVTQSPTHLIKTRGQQVTLRCSPISGHKSVSWYQQVLGQGPQFIFQYYEKEERGRGNFPDRFSARQFPNYSSELNVNALLLGDSALYLCASSPARGVASEQYFGPGTRLTVT.

This clonotype was recorded a few times. The gene calls are TRBV11-2 and TRBJ2-5, with TRBD2 matching 8 bases. V shed 2 bases, J shed 2 bases, and the junction held 10 bases outside the gene matches. This CDR3 is 17 amino acids long. Germline V gene sequence: CDR1 SGHAT, CDR2 FQNNGV. DNA for the CDR3: TGTGCCAGCAGCTTACGACGTAGCGGGGTTTTACAAGAGACCCAGTACTTC. It encodes CASSLRRSGVLQETQYF.

The table lists this clonotype with many counts. The chain uses TRBV7-2 and TRBJ2-7, with 10 nucleotides matching TRBD2. Germline CDR1 is SGHTA and CDR2 is FQGNSA. Trimming at V came to 5 bases and at J to 2 bases, leaving 6 bases not matched to a gene. CDR3 length: 15 amino acids. The CDR3 DNA is TGTGCCAGCAGCATCGGACTAGCGGAAGCCTACGAGCAGTACTTC. Its protein is CASSIGLAEAYEQYF.

This clonotype was counted a few times. The genes are TRBV12-3 or TRBV12-4 and TRBJ2-2; D ambiguous. V lost 5 bases to trimming and J lost 4 bases, with 17 bases between them. This CDR3 is 16 amino acids long. CDR3 region: CASSLRPDFLTGELFF. The DNA of the CDR3 is TGTGCCAGCAGTCTGCGGCCGGATTTTCTCACCGGGGAGCTGTTTTTT.

The chain joins TRBV20-1 to TRBJ1-1, with D tentatively TRBD1 (5 bases). Trimming removed 2 bases from V and 1 base from J, with 17 bases in between. The CDR3 totals 16 residues. CDR1 and CDR2 from the germline V gene are DFQATT and SNEGSKA (reference sequence). The CDR3, as DNA: TGCAGTGCTAGATGGGGCAGTGAGAGGTCGAACACTGAAGCTTTCTTT. Residues: CSARWGSERSNTEAFF.

The table lists this clonotype with a few counts. The DNA for the CDR3 is TGTGCCAGCAGCTACGGCTCCACCGAGCAGTACTTC. Protein: CASSYGSTEQYF. The chain joins TRBV6-6 to TRBJ2-7; D is ambiguous. From germline, CDR1 is MNHNY and CDR2 SVGAGI (reference sequence). This CDR3 region has 12 residues. Trimming took 6 bases from V and 6 from J, leaving 12 bases between them.

This clonotype has more than one count but fewer than ten. CDR3 region: CASSPYTVMNTEAFF. As DNA, the CDR3 is TGTGCCAGCAGCCCTTATACAGTGATGAACACTGAAGCTTTCTTT. The chain uses TRBV7-6 and TRBJ1-1; no clear D gene. CDR3 length: 15 amino acids. The germline V gene encodes CDR1 SGHVS and CDR2 FNYEAQ. V was shortened by 5 bases and J by 0 bases, with 13 bases between the two germline ends. Combining the CDR3 with reference TRBV7-6 and TRBJ1-1 gives the whole variable domain GAGVSQSPRYKVTKRGQDVALRCDPISGHVSLYWYRQALGQGPEFLTYFNYEAQQDKSGLPNDRFSAERPEGSISTLTIQRTEQRDSAMYRCASSPYTVMNTEAFFGQGTRLTVV.

The chain carries TRBV12-5 and TRBJ2-3, with D unresolved. The CDR3 is 14 residues long. Between the trimmed V and J ends, which lost 7 bases and 5 bases, there was a span of 16 bases. Germline V gene data show CDR1 as LGHNT and CDR2 as FRNRAP. This CDR3 reads CASAGEMVGDTQYF. CDR3 sequence (DNA): TGTGCTAGTGCCGGAGAAATGGTGGGAGATACGCAGTATTTT.

The chain joins TRBV7-2 to TRBJ2-7, with D maybe TRBD1 (6 bases). With 2 bases removed from V and 4 bases from J, the gap between germline ends came to 9 bases. This CDR3 is 13 amino acids long. CDR1 and CDR2 from the germline V gene are SGHTA and FQGNSA. The CDR3 spells CASSLNQGYEQYF. Here the CDR3 DNA reads TGTGCCAGCAGCTTAAACCAGGGGTACGAGCAGTACTTC.

CDR3 bases: TGTGCCAGCAGTTTATTATCCGTCTCCAATGAGCAGTTCTTC. Protein product: CASSLLSVSNEQFF. This chain connects TRBV28 to TRBJ2-1, with D unresolved. Germline values: CDR1 MDHEN, CDR2 SYDVKM. V was clipped by 1 base and J by 6 bases, with 10 bases between them. The CDR3 spans 14 residues.

This clonotype has more than one count but fewer than ten. V gene TRBV20-1 combines with J gene TRBJ1-5, with D unclear. The V end lost 1 base, the J end lost 5 bases, and 21 bases lay between the germline ends. The CDR3 is made up of 17 amino acids. Germline V gene lookup returns CDR1 DFQATT and CDR2 SNEGSKA (reference sequence). CDR3 loop: CSARVYDPSEGDQPQHF. The CDR3 DNA reads TGCAGTGCTAGAGTCTACGATCCTTCGGAGGGCGATCAGCCCCAGCATTTT.

This clonotype was counted between two and nine times. This chain links TRBV7-6 with TRBJ2-1; D is unclear. Germline CDR1 is SGHVS and CDR2 is FNYEAQ. CDR3 length: 12 amino acids. The V gene lost 4 bases and the J gene lost 2 bases, with 3 bases spanning the gap. The CDR3 loop is CASSSTYNEQFF. The CDR3 DNA reads as TGTGCCAGCAGCTCCACCTACAATGAGCAGTTCTTC.

Only a few counts were recorded for this clonotype. The chain recombines TRBV4-1 with TRBJ1-1, with TRBD1 matching over 7 bases. CDR1 is MGHRA, CDR2 YSYEKL, per germline. The length of the CDR3 is 15 residues. Trimming took 3 bases from V and 3 from J; bases not matched to a gene: 7. DNA of the CDR3: TGCGCCAGCAGCCAGAGACAGGGAGGTGACACTGAAGCTTTCTTT. Its translation is CASSQRQGGDTEAFF.

This clonotype has a handful of counts. The chain combines TRBV7-9 with TRBJ1-3; D remains unclear. Looked up from germline, CDR1 is SEHNR and CDR2 is FQNEAQ (reference sequence). The CDR3 is made up of 15 amino acids. V lost 1 base and J lost 3, with 10 bases in between. As DNA, the CDR3 is TGTGCCAGCAGCTTAGACGGAGGCCTTGGAAACACCATATATTTT. It encodes CASSLDGGLGNTIYF.

The chain joins TRBV6-2 or TRBV6-3 to TRBJ2-7; no reliable D call. The CDR3 has 11 residues. Germline V gene data show CDR1 as MNHEY and CDR2 as SVGEGT. V was trimmed by 6 bases and J by 6 bases, leaving 9 bases between them. CDR3 loop: CASRSTAEQYF. CDR3 sequence (DNA): TGTGCCAGCAGATCGACGGCCGAGCAGTACTTC.

J is TRBJ2-5 and V is TRBV13; no firm D call. The germline V gene has CDR1 PRHDT and CDR2 FYEKMQ (reference sequence). This CDR3 has 11 residues. Trimming removed 3 bases from V and 9 bases from J, with 8 bases in between. The CDR3 loop is CASSFRTSQYF. DNA for the CDR3: TGTGCCAGCAGCTTCCGGACGTCCCAGTACTTC. Variable domain in full (rest from reference TRBV13 and TRBJ2-5): AAGVIQSPRHLIKEKRETATLKCYPIPRHDTVYWYQQGPGQDPQFLISFYEKMQSDKGSIPDRFSAQQFSDYHSELNMSSLELGDSALYFCASSFRTSQYFGPGTRLLVL.

This clonotype showed up many times. V and J are TRBV7-8 and TRBJ2-3, with 7 nucleotides matching TRBD1. The CDR3 sequence is 15 residues long. Trimming removed 0 bases from V and 11 bases from J; junction bases left unmatched: 11. Per the germline V gene, CDR1 is SGHVS and CDR2 is FQNEAQ. The CDR3 coding sequence is TGTGCCAGCAGCTTAGCACAGGGGCCCTCTTGGGAGCAGTATTTT. Residues: CASSLAQGPSWEQYF.

This clonotype has only one observation. The V and J genes are TRBV7-9 and TRBJ2-1, with D possibly being TRBD1 or TRBD2 (5 bases each). Trimming pared 1 base from V and 12 bases from J, leaving 10 bases between. The CDR3 runs to 12 residues. Germline CDR1 is SEHNR and CDR2 is FQNEAQ (reference sequence). The CDR3 sequence is CASSLGQRAQFF. Written as DNA, the CDR3 is TGTGCCAGCAGCTTAGGACAGAGGGCGCAGTTCTTC.